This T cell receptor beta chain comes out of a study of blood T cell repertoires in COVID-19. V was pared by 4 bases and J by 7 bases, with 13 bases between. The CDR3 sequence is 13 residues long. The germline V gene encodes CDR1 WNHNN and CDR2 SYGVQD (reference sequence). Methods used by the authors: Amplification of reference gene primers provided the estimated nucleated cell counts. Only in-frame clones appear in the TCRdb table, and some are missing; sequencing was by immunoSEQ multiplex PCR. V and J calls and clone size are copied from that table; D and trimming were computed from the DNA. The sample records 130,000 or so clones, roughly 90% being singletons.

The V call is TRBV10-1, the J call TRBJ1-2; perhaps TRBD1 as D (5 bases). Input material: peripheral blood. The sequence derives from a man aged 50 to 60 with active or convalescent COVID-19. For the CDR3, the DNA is TGCGCCAGCAGTGCGGGCAGGGCAAGTGGCTACACCTTC. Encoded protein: CASSAGRASGYTF.